This T cell receptor beta chain was recovered during a study of OX40 agonist ivuxolimab in advanced cancers. The J segment lost 5 bases and the V segment lost 6 bases, leaving 2 bases of the junction unmatched. This CDR3 is 14 amino acids long. The germline V gene encodes CDR1 SGHTA and CDR2 FQGTGA. Method: immunoSEQ multiplex PCR; TCRdb's copy keeps in-frame clones and lacks some. The sample has approximately 70,000 clones, approximately 90% seen once; the top ten hold 8% to 10%. The sequencing here drew on CD4+ or CD8+ T cells sorted from blood, taken in a trial of the OX40 agonist ivuxolimab. The rearrangement links TRBV7-3 to TRBJ2-2; 11 bases agree with TRBD1. This TCR was sampled from an adult with an advanced solid tumor such as melanoma, head and neck, liver or kidney cancer. CDR3 in amino acids: CASRDRGRTGELFF. CDR3 nucleotide sequence: TGTGCCAGCAGGGACAGGGGGCGTACCGGGGAGCTGTTTTTT.